The entry that follows covers one T cell receptor (beta chain) sequence. The CDR3 is 15 amino acids. Sequencing used immunoSEQ multiplex PCR; TCRdb keeps in-frame clones, though not all of them. Among 37,000 or so clones listed, almost 80% were seen once. The sample comes from a study of OX40 agonist ivuxolimab in advanced cancers. The source is an adult with an advanced solid tumor such as melanoma, head and neck, liver or kidney cancer. The chain employs TRBV1 and TRBJ2-1; no check of the table's D call, TRBD2, against the DNA was made. TRBV1 is flagged as a pseudogene. Sequences were derived from CD4+ or CD8+ T cells sorted from blood, sampled in a trial of the OX40 agonist ivuxolimab. The CDR3 region is CTSSQGTSPNNEQFF. CDR3 bases: TGCACCAGCAGCCAGGGGACTAGCCCCAACAATGAGCAGTTCTTC.